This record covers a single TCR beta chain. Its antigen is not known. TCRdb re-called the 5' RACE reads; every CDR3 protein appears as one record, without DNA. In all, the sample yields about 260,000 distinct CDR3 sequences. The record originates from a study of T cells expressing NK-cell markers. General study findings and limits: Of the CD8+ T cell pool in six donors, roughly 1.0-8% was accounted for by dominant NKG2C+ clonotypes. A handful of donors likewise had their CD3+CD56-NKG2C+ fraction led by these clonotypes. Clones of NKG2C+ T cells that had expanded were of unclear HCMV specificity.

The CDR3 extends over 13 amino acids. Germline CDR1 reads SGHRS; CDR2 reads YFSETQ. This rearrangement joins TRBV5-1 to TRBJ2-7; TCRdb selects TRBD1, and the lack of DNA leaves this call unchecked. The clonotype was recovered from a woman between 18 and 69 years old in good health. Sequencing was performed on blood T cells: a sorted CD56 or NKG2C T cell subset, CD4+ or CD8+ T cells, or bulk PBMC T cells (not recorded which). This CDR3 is CASSPRGWNEQYF.